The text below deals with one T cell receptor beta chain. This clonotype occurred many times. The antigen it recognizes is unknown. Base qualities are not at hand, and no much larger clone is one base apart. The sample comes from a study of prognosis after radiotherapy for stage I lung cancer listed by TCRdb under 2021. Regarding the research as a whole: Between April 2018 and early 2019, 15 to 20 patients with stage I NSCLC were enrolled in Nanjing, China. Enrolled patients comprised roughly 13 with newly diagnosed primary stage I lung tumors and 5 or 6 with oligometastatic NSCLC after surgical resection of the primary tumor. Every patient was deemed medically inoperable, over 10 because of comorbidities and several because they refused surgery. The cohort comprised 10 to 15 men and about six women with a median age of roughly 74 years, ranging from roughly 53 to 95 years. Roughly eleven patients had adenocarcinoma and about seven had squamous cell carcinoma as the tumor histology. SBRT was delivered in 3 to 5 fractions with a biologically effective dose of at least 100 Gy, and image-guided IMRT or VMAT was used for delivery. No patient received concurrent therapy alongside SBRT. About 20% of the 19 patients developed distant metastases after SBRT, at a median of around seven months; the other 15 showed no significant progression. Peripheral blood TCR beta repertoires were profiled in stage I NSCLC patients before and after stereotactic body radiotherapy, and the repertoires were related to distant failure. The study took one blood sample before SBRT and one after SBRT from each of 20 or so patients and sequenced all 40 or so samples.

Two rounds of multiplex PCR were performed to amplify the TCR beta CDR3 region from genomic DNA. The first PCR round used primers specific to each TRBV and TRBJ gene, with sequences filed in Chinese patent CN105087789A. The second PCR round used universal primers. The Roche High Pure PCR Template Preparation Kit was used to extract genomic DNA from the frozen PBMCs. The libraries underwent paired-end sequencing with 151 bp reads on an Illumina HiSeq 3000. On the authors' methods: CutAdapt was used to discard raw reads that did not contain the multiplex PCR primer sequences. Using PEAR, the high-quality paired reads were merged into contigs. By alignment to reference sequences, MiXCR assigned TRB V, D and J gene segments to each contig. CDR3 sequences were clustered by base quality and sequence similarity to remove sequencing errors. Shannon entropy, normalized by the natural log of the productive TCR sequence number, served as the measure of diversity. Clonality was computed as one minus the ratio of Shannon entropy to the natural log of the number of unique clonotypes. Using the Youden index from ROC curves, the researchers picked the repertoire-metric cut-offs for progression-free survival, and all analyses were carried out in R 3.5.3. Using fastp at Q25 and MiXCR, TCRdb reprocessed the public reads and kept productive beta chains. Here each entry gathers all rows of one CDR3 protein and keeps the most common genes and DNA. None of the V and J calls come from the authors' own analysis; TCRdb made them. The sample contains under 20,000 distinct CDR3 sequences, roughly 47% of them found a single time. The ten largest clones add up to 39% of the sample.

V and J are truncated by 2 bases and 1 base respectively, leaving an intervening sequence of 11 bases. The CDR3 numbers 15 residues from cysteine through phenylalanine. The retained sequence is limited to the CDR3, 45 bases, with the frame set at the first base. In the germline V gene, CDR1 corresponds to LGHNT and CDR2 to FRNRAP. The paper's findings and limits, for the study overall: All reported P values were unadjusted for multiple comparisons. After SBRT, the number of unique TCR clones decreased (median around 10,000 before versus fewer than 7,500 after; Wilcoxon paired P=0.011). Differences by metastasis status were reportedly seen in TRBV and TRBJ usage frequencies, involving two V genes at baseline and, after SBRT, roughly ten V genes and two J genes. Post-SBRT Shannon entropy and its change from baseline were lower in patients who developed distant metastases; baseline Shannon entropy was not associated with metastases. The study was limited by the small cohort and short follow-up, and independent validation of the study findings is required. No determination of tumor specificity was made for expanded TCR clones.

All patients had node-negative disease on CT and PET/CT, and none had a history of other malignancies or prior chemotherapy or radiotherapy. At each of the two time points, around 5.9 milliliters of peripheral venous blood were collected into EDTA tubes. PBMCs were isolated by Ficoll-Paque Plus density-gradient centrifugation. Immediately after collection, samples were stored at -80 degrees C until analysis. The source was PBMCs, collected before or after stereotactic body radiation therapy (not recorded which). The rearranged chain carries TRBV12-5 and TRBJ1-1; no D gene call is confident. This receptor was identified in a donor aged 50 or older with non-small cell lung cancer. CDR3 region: CASGLTPSPNTEAFF. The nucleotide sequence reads TGTGCTAGTGGTTTGACCCCAAGCCCGAACACTGAAGCTTTCTTT.